The next 24 T cell receptor beta chains were all read from a single sample in a study of T cell repertoires in cytomegalovirus infection (dated by TCRdb to between 2019 and 2020). Sequencing was performed on an Illumina HiSeq 1500. Through fastp at Q25 and MiXCR, TCRdb rebuilt clones from the public reads, retaining in-frame beta chains. Each record represents a unique CDR3 protein, reported with the most common genes and DNA among its rows. In this sample the table shows about 740,000 distinct CDR3 sequences, roughly a third of which occur a single time. The ten largest clones add up to around 2.8% of the sample. The sample consisted of PBMCs. The receptor source for this set is a human donor in good health (CMV status not recorded). Some clones in this sample may be carry-over from other donors' samples.

Notes on this clonotype: A junction end diverges from the germline sequence, so it may reflect a read error. The chain has TRBV28 and TRBJ1-1; possible D gene TRBD1, 5 bases. The CDR3 is 15 residues long. Germline values: CDR1 MDHEN, CDR2 SYDVKM. The CDR3 sequence: CANSSMEGTNTEAFF. The DNA for the CDR3 is TGTGCCAACAGTTCGATGGAGGGGACGAACACTGAAGCTTTCTTT.

The genes are TRBV27 and TRBJ1-2; no firm D call. Germline lookup yields CDR1 MNHEY and CDR2 SMNVEV (reference sequence). Trimming stripped 6 bases from V and 5 bases from J, with 22 bases between. The CDR3 sequence is 16 residues long. The CDR3 DNA reads as TGTGCCAGCAGCACCGATCCCAACGGACGGATTTATGGCTACACCTTC. Translated: CASSTDPNGRIYGYTF.

The chain couples TRBV5-1 to TRBJ1-5; D is perhaps TRBD1 (5 bases). CDR1 is SGHRS, CDR2 YFSETQ, per germline. This CDR3 comprises 16 residues. With 0 bases removed from V and 3 bases from J, the gap between germline ends came to 13 bases. CDR3 protein: CASSLDGRVTNQPQHF. For the CDR3, the DNA is TGCGCCAGCAGCTTGGACGGCAGGGTGACCAATCAGCCCCAGCATTTT.

This clonotype came up a few times. One end of the junction is discordant with germline, which a read error may explain. The chain links TRBV7-2 to TRBJ1-3, with D possibly being TRBD1 (6 bases). The CDR3 contains 17 residues. Germline V CDR1 and CDR2: SGHTA, FQGNSA. The CDR3 loop reads CASSLYQGMRSGYTIYF. The CDR3 DNA reads TGTGCCAGCAGCTTATACCAGGGGATGCGCTCTGGATACACCATATATTTT.

CDR3 sequence reads: CSVPNWRGYTDTQYF. The DNA of the CDR3 is TGCAGCGTGCCAAACTGGAGGGGTTACACAGATACGCAGTATTTT. The V call is TRBV29-1, the J call TRBJ2-3, with D tentatively TRBD2 (6 bases). The germline V gene encodes CDR1 SQVTM and CDR2 ANQGSEA. There are 15 residues in the CDR3. V lost 6 bases, J lost 2 bases, and 18 bases lay in between.

The chain joins TRBV6-5 to TRBJ1-3; D unclear. The V gene lost 7 bases and the J gene lost 0 bases, with 13 bases spanning the gap. This CDR3 contains 15 residues. The germline gives CDR1 MNHEY, CDR2 SVGAGI. CDR3 protein: CASTDRTFSGNTIYF. As DNA, the CDR3 is TGTGCCAGCACTGATCGGACTTTCTCTGGAAACACCATATATTTT.

This clonotype was seen at least ten times. The rearrangement joins TRBV6-1 to TRBJ2-7; maybe TRBD1 (6 bases). The CDR3 is 13 residues long. The V and J ends lost 8 bases and 5 bases respectively, with 16 bases between them. In germline, CDR1 is MNHNS, CDR2 SASEGT. The CDR3 sequence: CASSLGGFDEQYF. For the CDR3, the DNA is TGTGCCAGCTCCTTAGGGGGTTTTGACGAGCAGTACTTC.

The J gene is TRBJ2-6, the V gene TRBV5-1; 9 bases align to TRBD1. This CDR3 is built from 20 residues. V was pared by 0 bases and J by 2 bases, with 12 bases of the junction left unmatched. The germline gives CDR1 SGHRS, CDR2 YFSETQ. The CDR3 loop is CASSLGQWGQGQAGANVLTF. In nucleotides, the CDR3 is TGCGCCAGCAGCTTGGGTCAATGGGGACAGGGTCAAGCTGGGGCCAACGTCCTGACTTTC. The full variable domain, its missing parts supplied by reference TRBV5-1 and TRBJ2-6, is KAGVTQTPRYLIKTRGQQVTLSCSPISGHRSVSWYQQTPGQGLQFLFEYFSETQRNKGNFPGRFSGRQFSNSRSEMNVSTLELGDSALYLCASSLGQWGQGQAGANVLTFGAGSRLTVL.

The chain is built from TRBV28 and TRBJ2-1, with D hard to call. V dropped 7 bases and J dropped 9 bases, with 13 bases sitting between them. This CDR3 has 12 amino acids. CDR1 is MDHEN and CDR2 is SYDVKM in the germline V gene. The CDR3: CASTLPAREQFF. CDR3 in DNA: TGTGCCAGCACCCTCCCAGCCCGTGAGCAGTTCTTC.

This clonotype was picked up a small number of times. This chain connects TRBV7-4 to TRBJ1-1; 9 bases line up with TRBD1. Unmatched junction bases numbered 6, after V lost 4 bases and J lost 0 bases. The CDR3 has 16 residues. Germline CDR1 and CDR2: SGHVT and SQSDAQ. This chain's CDR3 is CASSYRGRGMNTEAFF. The CDR3 DNA reads as TGTGCCAGCAGCTACAGGGGGCGAGGAATGAACACTGAAGCTTTCTTT.

To note about this clonotype: The junction departs from germline at one end; a sequencing error may be responsible. The rearrangement uses TRBV27 and TRBJ2-5, with 13 bases lining up with TRBD2. The V gene's germline CDR1 is MNHEY and CDR2 SMNVEV (reference sequence). This CDR3 is 16 amino acids long. The CDR3 bases are TGTGCCCGCAGTTCCAGACTAGCGGGGGGCAATAAGACCCAGTACTTC. Its translation: CARSSRLAGGNKTQYF.

The V gene is TRBV7-2, the J gene TRBJ2-7; no firm D call. Between the trimmed V and J ends, which lost 0 bases and 3 bases, there was a span of 12 bases. This CDR3 is 15 amino acids long. The germline CDR1 and CDR2 sequences are SGHTA and FQGNSA. The CDR3 spells CASSLAHTYNYEQYF. In nucleotides, the CDR3 is TGTGCCAGCAGCTTAGCGCACACCTACAACTACGAGCAGTACTTC.

The rearrangement joins TRBV6-5 to TRBJ2-3, with no clear D. Germline V gene sequence: CDR1 MNHEY, CDR2 SVGAGI. V lost 0 bases, J lost 3 bases, and 7 bases lay in between. This CDR3 is built from 14 residues. The CDR3 protein is CASSYSFGTDTQYF. In DNA, the CDR3 is TGTGCCAGCAGTTACTCCTTCGGGACAGATACGCAGTATTTT.

The chain combines TRBV7-6 with TRBJ2-1, with 7 bases lining up with TRBD2. CDR1 is SGHVS and CDR2 is FNYEAQ in the germline V gene. V shed 4 bases, J shed 3 bases, and the junction held 9 bases outside the gene matches. This CDR3 region has 16 residues. The CDR3 nucleotides are TGTGCCAGCAGCTCAGCCCAGCGGGACTTCTACAATGAGCAGTTCTTC. As protein: CASSSAQRDFYNEQFF. The full variable domain, with the rest looked up from reference TRBV7-6 and TRBJ2-1, is GAGVSQSPRYKVTKRGQDVALRCDPISGHVSLYWYRQALGQGPEFLTYFNYEAQQDKSGLPNDRFSAERPEGSISTLTIQRTEQRDSAMYRCASSSAQRDFYNEQFFGPGTRLTVL.

J is TRBJ1-6 and V is TRBV20-1, with 7 bases identical to TRBD1. V dropped 6 bases and J dropped 7; count of bases not matched to a gene: 9. This CDR3 region has 14 residues. Per the germline V gene, CDR1 is DFQATT and CDR2 is SNEGSKA (reference sequence). In nucleotides, the CDR3 is TGCAGTGCCCCTAAACAGGGGAGAAATTCACCCCTCCACTTT. Translated, it gives CSAPKQGRNSPLHF.

This clonotype was detected only once. A junction boundary mismatches the germline segment, possibly from a read error. The chain recombines TRBV7-9 with TRBJ2-3; D not certain. This CDR3 comprises 17 residues. Germline loops: CDR1 SEHNR, CDR2 FQNEAQ (reference sequence). CDR3 residues: CAISRPLGVLSTDTQYF. The DNA of the CDR3 is TGTGCCATCAGCCGCCCCCTTGGCGTCCTGAGCACAGATACGCAGTATTTT.

With respect to this clonotype: It may be a read error: a sequence one base away is much more abundant. The DNA for the CDR3 is TGTGCCAGCAGCACGGGACTAGCGGTAAGCACAGATACGCAGTATTTT. This sequence encodes CASSTGLAVSTDTQYF. The chain has TRBV11-3 and TRBJ2-3, with 11 bases lining up with TRBD2. Germline V gene data show CDR1 as SGHNT and CDR2 as YENEEA. Unmatched junction bases numbered 4, after V lost 5 bases and J lost 0 bases. The CDR3 length is 16 residues. The full variable domain, rest sourced from reference TRBV11-3 and TRBJ2-3, is EAGVVQSPRYKIIEKKQPVAFWCNPISGHNTLYWYLQNLGQGPELLIRYENEEAVDDSQLPKDRFSAERLKGVDSTLKIQPAELGDSAVYLCASSTGLAVSTDTQYFGPGTRLTVL.

This clonotype was seen only a few times. The rearrangement joins TRBV20-1 to TRBJ2-3; 9 nucleotides align to TRBD2. The CDR3 is made up of 16 amino acids. The V and J ends lost 1 base and 1 base, in that order; junction bases with no gene match: 6. CDR1 is DFQATT and CDR2 is SNEGSKA in the germline V gene (reference sequence). The CDR3 nucleotides read TGCAGTGCTAGAGCCCGCCGACTAGCGGGCACAGATACGCAGTATTTT. It yields the protein CSARARRLAGTDTQYF.

Many counts were recorded for this clonotype. V and J are TRBV18 and TRBJ2-7; 7 bases match TRBD1. Germline V lookup: CDR1 KGHSH, CDR2 LQKENI. The CDR3 contains 14 residues. Trimming cost V 3 bases and J 6 bases; bases outside gene matches: 8. In DNA, the CDR3 is TGTGCCAGCTCACCCGGACAGGCCAGAGGCGAGCAGTACTTC. It yields the protein CASSPGQARGEQYF.

This clonotype was found once. A much larger clone sits a single nucleotide away, making a read error possible. J is TRBJ1-6 and V is TRBV12-3 or TRBV12-4, with unresolved D. Trimming removed 6 bases from V and 9 bases from J, with 9 bases in between. The CDR3 covers 12 residues. CDR3 residues: CASSSKGSPLHF. The CDR3 bases are TGTGCCAGCAGCTCTAAGGGTTCACCCCTCCACTTT.

This clonotype was picked up a small number of times. The gene calls are TRBV10-3 and TRBJ2-1, with D tentatively TRBD2 (7 bases). V shed 5 bases and J shed 5 bases, with 13 bases lying between them. The CDR3 is 14 residues long. Germline loops: CDR1 ENHRY, CDR2 SYGVKD. CDR3 amino acids: CAISLGGGHNEQFF. CDR3 DNA: TGTGCCATCAGTCTAGGGGGGGGCCACAATGAGCAGTTCTTC.

The chain links TRBV28 to TRBJ1-2, with D maybe TRBD1 (6 bases). Germline V lookup: CDR1 MDHEN, CDR2 SYDVKM. Deletions cut 6 bases from V and 4 bases from J, with 15 bases between. The CDR3 spans 14 residues. The CDR3 reads CASRPGTPGYGYTF. DNA for the CDR3: TGTGCCAGCAGACCGGGGACACCCGGCTATGGCTACACCTTC.

This clonotype has a count of ten or more. The chain uses TRBV12-3 or TRBV12-4 and TRBJ2-1, with D possibly being TRBD2 (5 bases). This CDR3 spans 12 amino acids. V was pared by 6 bases and J by 6 bases, with 9 bases between. CDR3 DNA sequence: TGTGCCAGCAGGCTGACTACCAATGAGCAGTTCTTC. Translated, it gives CASRLTTNEQFF.

There are a few counts of this clonotype. This chain joins TRBV4-1 and TRBJ2-7; unclear D gene. Trimming shortened V by 1 base and J by 4 bases, and 8 bases separated the two germline ends. The V gene's germline CDR1 is MGHRA and CDR2 YSYEKL. The CDR3 extends over 13 amino acids. The CDR3 nucleotides read TGCGCCAGCAGCCAAGGGGTAAATTACGAGCAGTACTTC. The encoded protein is CASSQGVNYEQYF.